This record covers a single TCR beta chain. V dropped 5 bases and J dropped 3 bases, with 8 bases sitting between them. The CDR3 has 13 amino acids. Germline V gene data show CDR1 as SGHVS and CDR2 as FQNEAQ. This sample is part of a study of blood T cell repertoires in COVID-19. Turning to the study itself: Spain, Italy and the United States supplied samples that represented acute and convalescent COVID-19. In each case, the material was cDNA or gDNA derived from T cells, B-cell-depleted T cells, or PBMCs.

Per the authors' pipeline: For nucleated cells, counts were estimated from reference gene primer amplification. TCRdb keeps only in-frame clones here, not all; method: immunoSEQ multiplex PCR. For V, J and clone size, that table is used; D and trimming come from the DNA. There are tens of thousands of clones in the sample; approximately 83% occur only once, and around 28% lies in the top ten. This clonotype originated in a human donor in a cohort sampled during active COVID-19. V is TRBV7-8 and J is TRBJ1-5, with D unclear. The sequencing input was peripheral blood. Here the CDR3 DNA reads TGTGCCAGCAGCGATGGCCCCAATCAGCCCCAGCATTTT. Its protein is CASSDGPNQPQHF.